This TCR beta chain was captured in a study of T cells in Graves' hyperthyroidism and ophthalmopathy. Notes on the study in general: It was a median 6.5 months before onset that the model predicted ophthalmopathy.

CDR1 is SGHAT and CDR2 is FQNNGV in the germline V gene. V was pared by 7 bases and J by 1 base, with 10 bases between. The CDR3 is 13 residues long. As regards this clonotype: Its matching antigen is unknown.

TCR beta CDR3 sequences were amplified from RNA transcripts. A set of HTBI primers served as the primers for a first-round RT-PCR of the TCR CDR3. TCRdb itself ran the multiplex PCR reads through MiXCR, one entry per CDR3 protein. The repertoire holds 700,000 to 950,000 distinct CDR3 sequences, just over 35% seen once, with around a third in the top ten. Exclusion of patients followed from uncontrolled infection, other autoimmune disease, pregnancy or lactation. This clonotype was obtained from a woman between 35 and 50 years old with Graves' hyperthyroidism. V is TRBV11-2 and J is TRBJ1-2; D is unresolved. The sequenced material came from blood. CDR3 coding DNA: TGTGCCAGCACTTTTGGAGATAACTATGGCTACACCTTC. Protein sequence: CASTFGDNYGYTF. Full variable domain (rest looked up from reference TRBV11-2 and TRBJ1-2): EAGVAQSPRYKIIEKRQSVAFWCNPISGHATLYWYQQILGQGPKLLIQFQNNGVVDDSQLPKDRFSAERLKGVDSTLKIQPAKLEDSAVYLCASTFGDNYGYTFGSGTRLTVV.